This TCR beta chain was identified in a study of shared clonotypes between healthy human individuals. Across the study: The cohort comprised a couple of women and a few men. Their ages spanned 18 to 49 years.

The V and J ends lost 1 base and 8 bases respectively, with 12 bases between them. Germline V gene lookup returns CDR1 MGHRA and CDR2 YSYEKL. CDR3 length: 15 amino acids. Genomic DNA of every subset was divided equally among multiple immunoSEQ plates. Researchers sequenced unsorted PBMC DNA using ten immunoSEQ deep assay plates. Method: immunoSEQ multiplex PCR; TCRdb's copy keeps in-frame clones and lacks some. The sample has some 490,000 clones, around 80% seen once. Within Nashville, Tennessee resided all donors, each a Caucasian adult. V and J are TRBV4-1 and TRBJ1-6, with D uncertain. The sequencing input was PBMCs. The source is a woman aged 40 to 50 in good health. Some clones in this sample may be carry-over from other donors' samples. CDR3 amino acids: CASSQVRDIDSPLHF. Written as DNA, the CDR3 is TGCGCCAGCAGCCAAGTGCGAGACATTGATTCACCCCTCCACTTT.